This T cell receptor beta chain was identified in a study of CD8+ T cells in alopecia areata. The CDR3 runs 12 residues. V was clipped by 6 bases and J by 8 bases, with 10 bases between them. Germline values: CDR1 SNHLY, CDR2 FYNNEI. This clone came up once. The antigen is undetermined. Study findings and constraints: Tofacitinib significantly lowered scalp clonality and expanded CD8+ clones among the top 100. Tissue-resident alphabeta T cells belonging to normal skin likewise get sequenced within scalp specimens.

Extracted RNA was reverse transcribed, and the resulting cDNA served as sequencing template. This table comes from immunoSEQ multiplex PCR, and its TCRdb copy is limited to in-frame clones, with some not included. The sample contains over 85,000 clones, about three quarters of which appear only once. This sample's treatment: oral pan-JAK inhibitor, 5-10 mg twice daily. The V and J genes are TRBV2 and TRBJ1-4, with unresolved D. The sequence came from a human donor with alopecia areata. Material: CD8+ T cells sorted from blood, obtained at week 44, from a patient treated with tofacitinib. For the CDR3, the DNA is TGTGCCAGCAGAATATCAAGGGAAAAACTGTTTTTT. This translates into CASRISREKLFF. The variable domain in full, completed from reference TRBV2 and TRBJ1-4, reads EPEVTQTPSHQVTQMGQEVILRCVPISNHLYFYWYRQILGQKVEFLVSFYNNEISEKSEIFDDQFSVERPDGSNFTLKIRSTKLEDSAMYFCASRISREKLFFGSGTQLSVL.